This T cell receptor beta chain was sequenced during a study of blood T cells in healthy people across ages. This clonotype was counted between two and nine times. Its antigen remains unidentified. Looked up from germline, CDR1 is SGHTA and CDR2 is FQGNSA. This CDR3 spans 15 amino acids. Trimming stripped 6 bases from V and 2 bases from J, with 16 bases between. Study-wide results and limits: There was no known CMV status for donors, so expanded clonotype changes were possibly confounded.

A second 7 to 11 cycle PCR used barcoded and J-beta primers. TCRdb re-derived calls from the 5' RACE reads in MiXCR, one entry per CDR3 protein. The sample consists of roughly 2 million distinct CDR3 sequences, around 48% of them appearing once. This clonotype was obtained from a woman between 40 and 55 years old in good health. Sequencing used blood. The chain recombines TRBV7-2 with TRBJ2-5; either TRBD1 or TRBD2 may fit D (5 bases each). CDR3 DNA sequence: TGTGCCAGCAGTTCCTCACCGGGACGGCAAGAGACCCAGTACTTC. It translates to CASSSSPGRQETQYF.